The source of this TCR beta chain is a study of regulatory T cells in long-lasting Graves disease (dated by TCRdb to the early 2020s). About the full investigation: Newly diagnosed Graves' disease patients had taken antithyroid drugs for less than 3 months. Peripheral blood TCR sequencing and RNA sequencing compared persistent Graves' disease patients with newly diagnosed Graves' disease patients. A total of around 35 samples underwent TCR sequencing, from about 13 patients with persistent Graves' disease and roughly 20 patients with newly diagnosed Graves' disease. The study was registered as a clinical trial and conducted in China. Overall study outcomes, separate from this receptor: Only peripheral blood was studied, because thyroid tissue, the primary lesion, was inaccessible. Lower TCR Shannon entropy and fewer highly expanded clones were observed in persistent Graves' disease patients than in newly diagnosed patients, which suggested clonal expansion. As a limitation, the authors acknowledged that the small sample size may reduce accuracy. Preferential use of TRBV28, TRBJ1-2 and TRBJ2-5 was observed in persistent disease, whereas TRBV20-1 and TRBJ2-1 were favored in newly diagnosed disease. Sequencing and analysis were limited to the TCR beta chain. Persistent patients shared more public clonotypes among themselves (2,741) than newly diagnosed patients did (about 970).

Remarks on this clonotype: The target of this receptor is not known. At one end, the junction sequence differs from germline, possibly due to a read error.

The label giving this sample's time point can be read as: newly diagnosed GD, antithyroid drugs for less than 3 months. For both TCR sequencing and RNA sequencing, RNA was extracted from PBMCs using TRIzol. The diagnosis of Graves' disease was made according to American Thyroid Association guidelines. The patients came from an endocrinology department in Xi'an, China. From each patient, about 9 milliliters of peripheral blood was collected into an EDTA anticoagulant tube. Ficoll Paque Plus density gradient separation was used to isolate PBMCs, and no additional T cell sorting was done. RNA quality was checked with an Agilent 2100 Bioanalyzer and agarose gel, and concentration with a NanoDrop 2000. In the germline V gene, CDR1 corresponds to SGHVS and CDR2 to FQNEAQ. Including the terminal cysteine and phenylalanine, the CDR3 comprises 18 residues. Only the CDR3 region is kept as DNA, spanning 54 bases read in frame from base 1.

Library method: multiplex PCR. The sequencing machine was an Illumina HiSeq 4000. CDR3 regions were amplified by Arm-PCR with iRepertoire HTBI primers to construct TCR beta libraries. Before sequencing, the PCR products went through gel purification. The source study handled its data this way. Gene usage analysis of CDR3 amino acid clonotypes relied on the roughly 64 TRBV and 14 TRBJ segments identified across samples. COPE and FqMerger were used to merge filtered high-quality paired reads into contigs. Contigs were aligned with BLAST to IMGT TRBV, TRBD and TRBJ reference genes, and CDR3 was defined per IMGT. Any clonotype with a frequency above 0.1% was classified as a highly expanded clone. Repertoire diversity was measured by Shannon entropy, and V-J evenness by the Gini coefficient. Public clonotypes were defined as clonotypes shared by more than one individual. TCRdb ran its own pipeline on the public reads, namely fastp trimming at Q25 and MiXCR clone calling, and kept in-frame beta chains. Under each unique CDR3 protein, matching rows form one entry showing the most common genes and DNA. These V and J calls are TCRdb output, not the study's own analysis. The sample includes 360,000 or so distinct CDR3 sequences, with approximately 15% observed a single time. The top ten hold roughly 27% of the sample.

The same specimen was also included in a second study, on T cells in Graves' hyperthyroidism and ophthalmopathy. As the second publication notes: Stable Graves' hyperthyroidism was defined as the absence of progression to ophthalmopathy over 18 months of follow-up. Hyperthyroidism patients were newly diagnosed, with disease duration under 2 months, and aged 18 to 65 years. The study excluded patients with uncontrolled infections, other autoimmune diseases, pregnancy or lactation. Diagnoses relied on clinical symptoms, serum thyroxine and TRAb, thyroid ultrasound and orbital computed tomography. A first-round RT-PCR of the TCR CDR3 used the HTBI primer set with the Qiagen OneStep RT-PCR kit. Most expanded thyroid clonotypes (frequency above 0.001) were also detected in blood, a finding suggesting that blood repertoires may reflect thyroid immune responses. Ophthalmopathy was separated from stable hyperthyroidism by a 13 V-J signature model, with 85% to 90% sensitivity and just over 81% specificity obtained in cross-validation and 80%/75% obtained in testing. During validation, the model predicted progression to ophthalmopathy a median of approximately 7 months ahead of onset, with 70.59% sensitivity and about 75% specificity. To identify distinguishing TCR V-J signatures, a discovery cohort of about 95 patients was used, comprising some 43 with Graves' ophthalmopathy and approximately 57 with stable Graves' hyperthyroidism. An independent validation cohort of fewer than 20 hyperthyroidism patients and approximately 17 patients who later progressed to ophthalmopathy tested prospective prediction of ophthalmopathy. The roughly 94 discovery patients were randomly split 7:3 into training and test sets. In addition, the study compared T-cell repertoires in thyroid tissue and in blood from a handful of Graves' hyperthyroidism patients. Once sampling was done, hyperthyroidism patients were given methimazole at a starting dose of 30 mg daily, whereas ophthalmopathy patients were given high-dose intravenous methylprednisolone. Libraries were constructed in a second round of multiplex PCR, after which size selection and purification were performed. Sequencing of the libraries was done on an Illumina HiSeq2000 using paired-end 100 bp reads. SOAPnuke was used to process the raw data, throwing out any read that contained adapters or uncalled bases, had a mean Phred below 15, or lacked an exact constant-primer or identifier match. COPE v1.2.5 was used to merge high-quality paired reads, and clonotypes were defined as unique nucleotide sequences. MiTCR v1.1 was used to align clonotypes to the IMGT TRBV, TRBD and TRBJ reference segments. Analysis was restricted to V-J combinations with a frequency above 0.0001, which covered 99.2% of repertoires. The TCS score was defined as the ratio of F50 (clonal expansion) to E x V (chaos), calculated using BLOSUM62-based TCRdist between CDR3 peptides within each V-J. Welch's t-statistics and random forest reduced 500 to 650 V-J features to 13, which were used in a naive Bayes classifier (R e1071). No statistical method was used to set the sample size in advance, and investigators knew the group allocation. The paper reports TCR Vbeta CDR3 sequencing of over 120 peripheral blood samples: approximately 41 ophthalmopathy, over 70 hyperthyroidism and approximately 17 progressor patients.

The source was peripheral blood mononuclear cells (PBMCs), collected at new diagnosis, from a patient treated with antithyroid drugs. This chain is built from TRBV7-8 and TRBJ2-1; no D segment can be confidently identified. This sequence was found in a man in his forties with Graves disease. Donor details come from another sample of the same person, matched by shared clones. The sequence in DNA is TGTGCCGGCAGCTCCCATTACCGGACGGATAGCTCCTACAATGAGCAGTTCTTC. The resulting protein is CAGSSHYRTDSSYNEQFF.